The text below deals with one T cell receptor beta chain. Its target is unknown. The sample comes from a study of monozygotic twins with inflammatory bowel disease. Study-level results: The authors could not tell different T cell subtypes apart. Inverse Simpson values showed less TCRbeta diversity in IBD patients than in their healthy co-twins.

With the 5' RACE reads reprocessed, TCRdb shows one record per CDR3 protein and no DNA. This sample contains more than 300,000 distinct CDR3 sequences. Whole blood that had not undergone T cell sorting provided the isolated total RNA. The sample was blood. This TCR was recovered from a human donor with ulcerative colitis or Crohn's disease, or a healthy co-twin of an affected twin (not recorded which).

The CDR3 loop reads CATSTPRGGGTDTQYF. This chain links TRBV15 with TRBJ2-3. The V gene's germline CDR1 is LNHNV and CDR2 YYDKDF (reference sequence). The CDR3 length is 16 residues.